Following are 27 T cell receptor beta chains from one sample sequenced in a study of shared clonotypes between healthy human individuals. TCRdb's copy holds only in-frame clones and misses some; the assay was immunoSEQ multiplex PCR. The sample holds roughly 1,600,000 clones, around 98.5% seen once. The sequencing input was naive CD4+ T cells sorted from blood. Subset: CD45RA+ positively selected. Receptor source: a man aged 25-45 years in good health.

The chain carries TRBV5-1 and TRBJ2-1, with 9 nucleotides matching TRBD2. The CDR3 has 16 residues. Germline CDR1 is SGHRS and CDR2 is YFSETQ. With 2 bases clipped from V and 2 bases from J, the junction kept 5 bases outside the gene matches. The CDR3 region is CASSFPTSGAYNEQFF. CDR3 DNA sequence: TGCGCCAGCAGCTTCCCGACTAGCGGAGCCTACAATGAGCAGTTCTTC.

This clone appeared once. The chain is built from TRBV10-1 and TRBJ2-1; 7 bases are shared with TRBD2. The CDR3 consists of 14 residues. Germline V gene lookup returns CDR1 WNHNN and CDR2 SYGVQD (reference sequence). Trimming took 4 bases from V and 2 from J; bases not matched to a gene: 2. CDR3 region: CASSGGSPYNEQFF. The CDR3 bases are TGCGCCAGCAGTGGCGGGAGCCCCTACAATGAGCAGTTCTTC.

CDR3 residues: CASSFLSGRAVEQYF. Written as DNA, the CDR3 is TGTGCCAGCAGCTTTCTTAGCGGGAGGGCCGTCGAGCAGTACTTC. The genes are TRBV5-6 and TRBJ2-7, with 11 bases identical to TRBD2. Per the germline V gene, CDR1 is SGHDT and CDR2 is YYEEEE. This CDR3 has 15 amino acids. V lost 2 bases, J lost 6 bases, and 7 bases stayed unmatched.

DNA of the CDR3: TGTGCCAGCAGCGTAAGGACAGCAGGGAATGAGCAGTTCTTC. It encodes CASSVRTAGNEQFF. The chain links TRBV9 to TRBJ2-1, with a possible D match to TRBD1 (6 bases). The germline CDR1 and CDR2 sequences are SGDLS and YYNGEE. This CDR3 has 14 amino acids. V was trimmed by 1 base and J by 7 bases, leaving 12 bases between them.

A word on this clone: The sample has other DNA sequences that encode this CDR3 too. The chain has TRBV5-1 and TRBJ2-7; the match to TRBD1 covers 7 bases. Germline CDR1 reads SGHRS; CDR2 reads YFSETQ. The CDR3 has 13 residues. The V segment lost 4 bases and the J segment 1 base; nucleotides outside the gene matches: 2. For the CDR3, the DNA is TGCGCCAGCAGCCCGGGACAGTCCTACGAGCAGTACTTC. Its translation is CASSPGQSYEQYF.

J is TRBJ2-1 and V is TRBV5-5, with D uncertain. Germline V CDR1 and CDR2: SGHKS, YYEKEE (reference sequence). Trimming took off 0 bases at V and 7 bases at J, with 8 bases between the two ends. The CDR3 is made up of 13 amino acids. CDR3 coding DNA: TGTGCCAGCAGCTTGGCCGTGTGGAATGAGCAGTTCTTC. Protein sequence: CASSLAVWNEQFF.

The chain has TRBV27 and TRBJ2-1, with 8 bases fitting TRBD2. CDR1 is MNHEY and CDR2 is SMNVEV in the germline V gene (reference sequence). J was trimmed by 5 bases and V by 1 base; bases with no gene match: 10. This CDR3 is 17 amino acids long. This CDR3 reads CASSLWRPPGGDNEQFF. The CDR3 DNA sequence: TGTGCCAGCAGTTTATGGAGACCCCCGGGGGGGGACAATGAGCAGTTCTTC.

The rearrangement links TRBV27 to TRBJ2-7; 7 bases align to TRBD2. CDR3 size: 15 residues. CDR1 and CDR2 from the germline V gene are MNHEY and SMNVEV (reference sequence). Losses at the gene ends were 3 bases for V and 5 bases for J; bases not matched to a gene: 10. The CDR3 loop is CASSFSSGTSHEQYF. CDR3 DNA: TGTGCCAGCAGTTTTTCGAGCGGGACTTCCCACGAGCAGTACTTC.

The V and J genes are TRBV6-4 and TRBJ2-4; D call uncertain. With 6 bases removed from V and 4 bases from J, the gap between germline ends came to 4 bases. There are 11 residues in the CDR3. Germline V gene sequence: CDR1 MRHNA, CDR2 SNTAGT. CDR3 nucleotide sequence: TGTGCCAGCAGGGTGAAAAACATTCAGTACTTC. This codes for CASRVKNIQYF.

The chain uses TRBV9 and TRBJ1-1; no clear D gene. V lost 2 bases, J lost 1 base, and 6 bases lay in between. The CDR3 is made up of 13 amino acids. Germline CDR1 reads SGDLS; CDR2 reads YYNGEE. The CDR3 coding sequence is TGTGCCAGCAGCGTCCCCCGGAACACTGAAGCTTTCTTT. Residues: CASSVPRNTEAFF.

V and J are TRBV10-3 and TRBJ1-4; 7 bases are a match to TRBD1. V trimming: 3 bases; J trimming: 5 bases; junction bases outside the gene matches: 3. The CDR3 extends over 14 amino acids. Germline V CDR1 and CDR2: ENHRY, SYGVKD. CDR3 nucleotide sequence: TGTGCCATCAGTGAAGGGACAGCAAATGAAAAACTGTTTTTT. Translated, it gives CAISEGTANEKLFF.

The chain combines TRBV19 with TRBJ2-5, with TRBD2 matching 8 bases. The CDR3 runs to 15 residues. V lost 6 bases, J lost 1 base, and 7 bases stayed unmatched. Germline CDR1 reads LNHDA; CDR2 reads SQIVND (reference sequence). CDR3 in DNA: TGTGCCAGTAGCCCCCCGGGGGGGGTCCAAGAGACCCAGTACTTC. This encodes CASSPPGGVQETQYF.

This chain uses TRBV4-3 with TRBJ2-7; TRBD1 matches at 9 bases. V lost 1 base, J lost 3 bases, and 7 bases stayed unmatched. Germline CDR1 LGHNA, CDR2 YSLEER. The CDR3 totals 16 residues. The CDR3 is CASSQGRGDRDYEQYF. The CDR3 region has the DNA TGCGCCAGCAGCCAAGGCCGAGGGGACAGGGACTACGAGCAGTACTTC.

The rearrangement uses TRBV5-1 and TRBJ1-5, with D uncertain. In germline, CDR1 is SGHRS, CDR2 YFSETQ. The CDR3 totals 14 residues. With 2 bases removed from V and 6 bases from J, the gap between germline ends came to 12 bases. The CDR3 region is CASSLSSGTQPQHF. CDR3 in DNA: TGCGCCAGCAGCTTATCGTCAGGAACTCAGCCCCAGCATTTT.

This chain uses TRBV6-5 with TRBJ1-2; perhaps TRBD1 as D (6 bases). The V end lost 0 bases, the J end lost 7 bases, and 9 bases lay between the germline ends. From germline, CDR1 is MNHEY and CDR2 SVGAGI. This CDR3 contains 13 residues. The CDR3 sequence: CASSYSMGAGYTF. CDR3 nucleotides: TGTGCCAGCAGTTACTCGATGGGGGCTGGCTACACCTTC.

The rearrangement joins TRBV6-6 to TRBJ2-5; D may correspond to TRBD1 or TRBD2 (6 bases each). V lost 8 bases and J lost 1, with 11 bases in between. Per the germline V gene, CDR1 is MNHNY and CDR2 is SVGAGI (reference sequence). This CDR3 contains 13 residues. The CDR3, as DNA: TGTGCCAGCCAACAGGGACTCCAAGAGACCCAGTACTTC. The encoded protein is CASQQGLQETQYF.

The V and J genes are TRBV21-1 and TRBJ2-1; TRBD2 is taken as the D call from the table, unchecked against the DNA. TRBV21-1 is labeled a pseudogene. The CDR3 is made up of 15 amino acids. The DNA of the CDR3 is TGTGCCAGCAGTATGACTCTAGACTCCTACAATGAGCAGTTCTTC. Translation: CASSMTLDSYNEQFF.

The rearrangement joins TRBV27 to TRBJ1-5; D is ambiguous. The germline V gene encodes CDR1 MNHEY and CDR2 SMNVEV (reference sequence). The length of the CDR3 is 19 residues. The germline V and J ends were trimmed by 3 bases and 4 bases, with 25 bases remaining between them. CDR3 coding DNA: TGTGCCAGCAGTTTTTGCTACGAACTCGACACGACAAGGAATCAGCCCCAGCATTTT. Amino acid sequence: CASSFCYELDTTRNQPQHF.

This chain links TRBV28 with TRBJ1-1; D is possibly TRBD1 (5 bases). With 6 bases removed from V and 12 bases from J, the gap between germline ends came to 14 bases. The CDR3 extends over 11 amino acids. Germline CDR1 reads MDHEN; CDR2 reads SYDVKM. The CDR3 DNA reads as TGTGCCAGCAGAGAAGGGACGTCTACTTTCTTT. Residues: CASREGTSTFF.

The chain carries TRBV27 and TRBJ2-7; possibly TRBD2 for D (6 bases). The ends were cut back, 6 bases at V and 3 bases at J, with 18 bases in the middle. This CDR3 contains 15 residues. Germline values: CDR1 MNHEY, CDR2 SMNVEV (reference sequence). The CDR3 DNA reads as TGTGCCAGCAGCCCGGGGCGGGGACTCCTCTACGAGCAGTACTTC. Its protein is CASSPGRGLLYEQYF.

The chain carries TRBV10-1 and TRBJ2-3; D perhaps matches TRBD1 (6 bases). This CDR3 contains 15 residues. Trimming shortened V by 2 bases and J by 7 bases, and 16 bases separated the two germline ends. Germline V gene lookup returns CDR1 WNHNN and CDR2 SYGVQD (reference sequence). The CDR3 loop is CASSEGVAGAHTQYF. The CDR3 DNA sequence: TGCGCCAGCAGTGAGGGTGTGGCAGGGGCACATACGCAGTATTTT.

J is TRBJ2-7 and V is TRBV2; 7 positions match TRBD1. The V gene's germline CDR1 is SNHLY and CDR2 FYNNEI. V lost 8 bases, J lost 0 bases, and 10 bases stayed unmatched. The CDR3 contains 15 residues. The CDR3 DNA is TGTGCCAGCTTAGGAATGACAGGGTACTCCTACGAGCAGTACTTC. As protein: CASLGMTGYSYEQYF.

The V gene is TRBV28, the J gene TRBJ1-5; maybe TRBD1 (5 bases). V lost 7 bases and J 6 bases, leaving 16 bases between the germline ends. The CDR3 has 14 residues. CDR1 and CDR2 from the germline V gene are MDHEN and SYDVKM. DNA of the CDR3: TGTGCCAGCACCCCCGTCGGGGGGGGTCAGCCCCAGCATTTT. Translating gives CASTPVGGGQPQHF.

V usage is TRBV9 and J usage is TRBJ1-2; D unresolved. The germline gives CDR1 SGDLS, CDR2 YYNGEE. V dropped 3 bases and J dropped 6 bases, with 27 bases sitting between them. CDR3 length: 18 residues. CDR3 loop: CASSESPIGVSRRDGYTF. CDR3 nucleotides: TGTGCCAGCAGCGAGAGCCCCATCGGGGTCTCAAGAAGGGATGGCTACACCTTC.

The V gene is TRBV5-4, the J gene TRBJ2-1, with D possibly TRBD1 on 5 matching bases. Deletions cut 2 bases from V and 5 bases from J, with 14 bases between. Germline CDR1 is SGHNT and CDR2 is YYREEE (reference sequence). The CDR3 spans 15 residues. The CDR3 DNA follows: TGTGCCAGCAGCTTTCCTCCTTGGGGCGACAATGAGCAGTTCTTC. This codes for CASSFPPWGDNEQFF.

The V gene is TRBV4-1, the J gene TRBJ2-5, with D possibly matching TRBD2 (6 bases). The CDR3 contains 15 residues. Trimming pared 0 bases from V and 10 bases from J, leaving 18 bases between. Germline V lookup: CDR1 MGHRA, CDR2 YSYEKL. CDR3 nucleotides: TGCGCCAGCAGCCAAGAACCGGGTGGAGGGAGAATCCAGTACTTC. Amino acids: CASSQEPGGGRIQYF.

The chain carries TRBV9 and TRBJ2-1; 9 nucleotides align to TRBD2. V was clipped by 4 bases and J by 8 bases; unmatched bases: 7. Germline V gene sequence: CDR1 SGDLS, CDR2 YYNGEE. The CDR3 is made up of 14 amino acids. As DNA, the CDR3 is TGTGCCAGCAGCAATAGCGGGAGTTTAGATGAGCAGTTCTTC. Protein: CASSNSGSLDEQFF.